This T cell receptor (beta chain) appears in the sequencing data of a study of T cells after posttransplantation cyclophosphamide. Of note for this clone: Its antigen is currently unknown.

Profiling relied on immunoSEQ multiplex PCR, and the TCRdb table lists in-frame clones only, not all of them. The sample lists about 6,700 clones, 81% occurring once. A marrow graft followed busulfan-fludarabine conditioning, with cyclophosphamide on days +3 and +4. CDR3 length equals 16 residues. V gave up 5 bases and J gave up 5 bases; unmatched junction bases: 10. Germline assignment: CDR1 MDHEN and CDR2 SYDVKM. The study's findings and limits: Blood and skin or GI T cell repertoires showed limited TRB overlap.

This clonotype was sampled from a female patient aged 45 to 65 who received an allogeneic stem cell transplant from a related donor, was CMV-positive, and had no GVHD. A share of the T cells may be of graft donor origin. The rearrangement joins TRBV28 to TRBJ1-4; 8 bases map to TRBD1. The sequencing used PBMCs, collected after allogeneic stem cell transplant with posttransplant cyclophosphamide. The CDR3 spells CASSRHPWTGNEKLFF. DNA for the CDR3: TGTGCCAGCAGTCGCCATCCCTGGACAGGGAATGAAAAACTGTTTTTT.